This T cell receptor beta chain was sequenced during a study of blood T cell repertoires in COVID-19. The overall study: From the United States, Italy and Spain came samples of acute and convalescent COVID-19.

The protocol was immunoSEQ multiplex PCR, while the TCRdb copy is restricted to in-frame clones and leaves out a portion. The sample lists 84,000 or so clones, about four fifths seen once, with around 15% in the top ten. In germline, CDR1 is SGDLS, CDR2 YYNGEE. There are 16 residues in the CDR3. V lost 3 bases, J lost 1 base, and 9 bases stayed unmatched. This sequence was found in an elderly woman with acute or convalescent COVID-19. The rearrangement uses TRBV9 and TRBJ1-1; TRBD1 matches at 7 bases. The material sequenced was peripheral blood. In nucleotides, the CDR3 is TGTGCCAGCAGCGCCGGACTCGGACAGGCGAACACTGAAGCTTTCTTT. Protein: CASSAGLGQANTEAFF.